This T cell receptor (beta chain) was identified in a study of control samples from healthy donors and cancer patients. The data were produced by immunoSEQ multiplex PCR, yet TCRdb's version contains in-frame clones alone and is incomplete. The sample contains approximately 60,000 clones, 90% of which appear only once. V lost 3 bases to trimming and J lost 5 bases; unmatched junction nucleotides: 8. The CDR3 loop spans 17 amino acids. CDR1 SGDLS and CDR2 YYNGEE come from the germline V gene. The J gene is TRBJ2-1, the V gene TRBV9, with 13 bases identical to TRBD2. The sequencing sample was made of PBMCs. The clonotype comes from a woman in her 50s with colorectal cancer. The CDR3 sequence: CASSARTSGSPHNEQFF. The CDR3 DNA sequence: TGTGCCAGCAGCGCACGGACTAGCGGGAGTCCCCACAATGAGCAGTTCTTC.